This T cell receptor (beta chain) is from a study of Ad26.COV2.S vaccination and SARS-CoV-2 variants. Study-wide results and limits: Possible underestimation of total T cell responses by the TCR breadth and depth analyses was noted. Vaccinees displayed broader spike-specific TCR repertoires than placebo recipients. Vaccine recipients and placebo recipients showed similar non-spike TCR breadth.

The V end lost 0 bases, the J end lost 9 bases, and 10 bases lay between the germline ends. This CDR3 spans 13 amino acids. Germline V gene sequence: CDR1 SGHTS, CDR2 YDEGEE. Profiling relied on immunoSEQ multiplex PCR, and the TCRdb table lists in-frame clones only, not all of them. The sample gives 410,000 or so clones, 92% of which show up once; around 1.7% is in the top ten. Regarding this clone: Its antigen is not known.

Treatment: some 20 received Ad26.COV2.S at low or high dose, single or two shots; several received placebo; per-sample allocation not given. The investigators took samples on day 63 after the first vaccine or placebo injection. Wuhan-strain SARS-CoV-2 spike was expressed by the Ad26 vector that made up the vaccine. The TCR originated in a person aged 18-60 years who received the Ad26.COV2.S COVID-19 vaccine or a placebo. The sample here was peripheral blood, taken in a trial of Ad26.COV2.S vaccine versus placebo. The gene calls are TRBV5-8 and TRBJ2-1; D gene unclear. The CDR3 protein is CASSLDWDSEQFF. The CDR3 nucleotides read TGTGCCAGCAGCTTGGATTGGGATAGTGAGCAGTTCTTC.